This T cell receptor (beta chain) was captured in a study of CD8+CD57+ T cells in acquired aplastic anemia. The wider study: Mean yield of DNA from sorted CD4+ and CD8+ cells was roughly 3.4 ug.

All patients picked for sequencing had shown, by flow cytometry, an expansion of CD8+CD57+ cells. Patients, without exception, had severe acquired aplastic anemia. There was no therapy given to any patient before the blood sampling took place. Investigators profiled TCR beta VDJ and CDR3 from genomic DNA template. From the reads, TCRdb called clonotypes with MiXCR, one entry per CDR3 protein. The repertoire has roughly 120,000 distinct CDR3 sequences, approximately 50% of them found once; the top ten carry under 35%. This CDR3 is built from 13 residues. Germline V lookup: CDR1 LNHDA, CDR2 SQIVND (reference sequence). V was shortened by 3 bases and J by 4 bases, with 7 bases between the two germline ends.

This clonotype was sampled from a human donor with aplastic anemia. Sequenced material: sorted CD4+, CD8+, or CD8+CD57+ T cells (not recorded which) from PBMCs. This rearrangement joins TRBV19 to TRBJ1-5, with D unclear. The CDR3 spells CASSIYTNQPQHF. The CDR3 DNA reads TGTGCCAGTAGTATTTACACGAATCAGCCCCAGCATTTT.